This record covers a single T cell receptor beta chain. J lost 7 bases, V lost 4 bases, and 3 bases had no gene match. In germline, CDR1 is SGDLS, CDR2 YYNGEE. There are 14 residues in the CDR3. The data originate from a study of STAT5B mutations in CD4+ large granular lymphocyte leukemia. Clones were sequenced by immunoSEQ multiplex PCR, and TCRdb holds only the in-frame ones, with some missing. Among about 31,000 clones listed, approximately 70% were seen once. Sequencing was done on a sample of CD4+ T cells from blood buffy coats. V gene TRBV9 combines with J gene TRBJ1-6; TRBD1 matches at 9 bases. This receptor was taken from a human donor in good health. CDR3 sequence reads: CASSPQGANSPLHF. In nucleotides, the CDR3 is TGTGCCAGCAGCCCACAGGGGGCCAATTCACCCCTCCACTTT.